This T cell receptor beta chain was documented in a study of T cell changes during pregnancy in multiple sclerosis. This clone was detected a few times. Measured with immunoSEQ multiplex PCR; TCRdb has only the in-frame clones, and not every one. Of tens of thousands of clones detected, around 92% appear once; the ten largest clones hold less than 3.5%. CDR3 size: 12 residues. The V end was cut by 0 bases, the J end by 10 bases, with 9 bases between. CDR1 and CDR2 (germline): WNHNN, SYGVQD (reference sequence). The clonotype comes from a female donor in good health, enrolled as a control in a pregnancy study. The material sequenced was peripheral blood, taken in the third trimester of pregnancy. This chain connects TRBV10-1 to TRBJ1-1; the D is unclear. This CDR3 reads CASSESQFGAFF. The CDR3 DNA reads TGCGCCAGCAGTGAGTCCCAGTTTGGAGCTTTCTTT.